This entry describes one T cell receptor (beta chain). The antigen remains undetermined. The sample holds other DNA sequences that translate to the same CDR3. V was shortened by 1 base and J by 3 bases, with 4 bases between the two germline ends. The CDR3 runs 11 residues. The germline V gene has CDR1 GTSNPN and CDR2 SVGIG (reference sequence). This sample is part of a study of shared clonotypes between healthy human individuals. The wider study: CD4 naive and memory got three plates each, CD8 naive two, CD8 memory one.

The table came from immunoSEQ multiplex PCR; TCRdb's copy has only in-frame clones and leaves some out. The data contain over a million clones, approximately 80% of them seen just once; the ten biggest clones take up approximately 0.5%. CD45RA-negative memory and CD45RA+ naive subsets were split from the CD4+ cells. General study points: Naive CD4 clonotype sharing across a few donors was 4.5% to 6%. Sampling used blood alone; tissue repertoires probably differ.

The chain couples TRBV30 to TRBJ2-7, with D unclear. The source of this sequence is a man between 18 and 35 years old in good health. Some clones in this sample may be carry-over from other donors' samples. The source material was memory CD4+ T cells from PBMCs. Regarding subset: CD45RA-negative fraction. The CDR3 loop reads CAWSELYEQYF. The DNA of the CDR3 is TGTGCCTGGAGTGAGCTCTACGAGCAGTACTTC.